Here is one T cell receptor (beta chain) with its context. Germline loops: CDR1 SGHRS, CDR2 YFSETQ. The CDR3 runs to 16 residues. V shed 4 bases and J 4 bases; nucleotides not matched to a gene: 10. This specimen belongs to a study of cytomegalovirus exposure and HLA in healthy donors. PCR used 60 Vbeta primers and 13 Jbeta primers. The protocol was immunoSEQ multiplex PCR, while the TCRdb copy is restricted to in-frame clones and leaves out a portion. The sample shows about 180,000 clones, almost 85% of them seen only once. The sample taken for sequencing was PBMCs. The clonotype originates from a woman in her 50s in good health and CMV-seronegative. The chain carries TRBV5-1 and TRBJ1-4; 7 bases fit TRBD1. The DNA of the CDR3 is TGCGCCAGCAGCCCGACGGACAGGTCGTTTAATGAAAAACTGTTTTTT. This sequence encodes CASSPTDRSFNEKLFF.